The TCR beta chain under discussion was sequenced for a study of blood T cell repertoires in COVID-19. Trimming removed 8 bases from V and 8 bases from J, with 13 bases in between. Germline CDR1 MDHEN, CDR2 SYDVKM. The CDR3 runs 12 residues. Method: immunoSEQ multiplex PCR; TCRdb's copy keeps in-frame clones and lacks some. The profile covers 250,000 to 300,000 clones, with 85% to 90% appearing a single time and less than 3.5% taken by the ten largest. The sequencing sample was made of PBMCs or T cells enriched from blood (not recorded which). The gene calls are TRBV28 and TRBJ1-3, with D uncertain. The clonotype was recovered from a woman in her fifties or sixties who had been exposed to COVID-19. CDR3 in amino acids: CASRGPGYTIYF. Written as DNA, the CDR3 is TGTGCCAGCCGTGGCCCTGGCTACACCATATATTTT. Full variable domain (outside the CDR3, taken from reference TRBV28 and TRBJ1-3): DVKVTQSSRYLVKRTGEKVFLECVQDMDHENMFWYRQDPGLGLRLIYFSYDVKMKEKGDIPEGYSVSREKKERFSLILESASTNQTSMYLCASRGPGYTIYFGEGSWLTVV.